One and the same sample provided the 9 T cell receptor beta chains below, sequenced in a study of tumor-infiltrating lymphocytes in primary liver carcinoma. TCR beta cDNA was reverse-transcribed from roughly 0.45 ug of total RNA. The reaction used a constant-region primer and ProtoScript II reverse transcriptase. Slightly modified ARM-PCR, run as three nested multiplex PCR rounds, produced the TCR beta libraries. PCR rounds one and two used TRBV1-TRBV30 forward primers with a C-beta reverse primer for roughly 10 cycles each. MiXCR was run by TCRdb on the multiplex PCR reads, yielding one entry per CDR3 protein. Here the sample spans 180,000 or so distinct CDR3 sequences, about 60% being singletons. The authors took blood RNA from unsorted whole blood and also extracted germline DNA. Sequencing was carried out using peripheral blood. The receptors were sampled from a man in his forties with primary liver carcinoma and hepatitis B virus infection.

In the case of this clonotype: Compared with germline, one end of the junction differs, possibly owing to a read error. The J gene is TRBJ2-7, the V gene TRBV14; 7 bases agree with TRBD1. Germline CDR1 and CDR2: SGHDN and FVKESK. This CDR3 contains 18 residues. This CDR3 reads CASSQVNYRGTQSYKQYF. The CDR3, as DNA: TGTGCCAGCAGCCAAGTGAACTACAGGGGTACTCAGTCCTACAAGCAGTACTTC.

Turning to this clonotype: The junction shows a germline mismatch at one end, possibly a read error. The CDR3 nucleotides are TGTGCCAACAGCCTATACGGACAGGGGACCTACAATGAACAGTTCTTC. Translating it yields CANSLYGQGTYNEQFF. V gene TRBV11-2 combines with J gene TRBJ2-1, with 9 nucleotides matching TRBD1. The CDR3 extends over 16 amino acids. Germline CDR1 and CDR2: SGHAT and FQNNGV.

This clonotype appeared a few times. The chain combines TRBV6-5 with TRBJ2-4; no definite D call. This CDR3 has 17 amino acids. Trimming removed 2 bases from V and 0 bases from J, with 14 bases in between. In germline, CDR1 is MNHEY, CDR2 SVGAGI. CDR3: CASSYDHRAVAKNIQYF. DNA of the CDR3: TGTGCCAGCAGTTACGACCATCGAGCCGTAGCCAAAAACATTCAGTACTTC.

This clonotype was counted a few times. The chain combines TRBV5-5 with TRBJ2-7; a possible D gene is TRBD1 (6 bases). V dropped 1 base and J dropped 0 bases, with 14 bases sitting between them. CDR3 length: 16 residues. Germline V CDR1 and CDR2: SGHKS, YYEKEE (reference sequence). The CDR3 loop reads CASSLTPRQVSYEQYF. The DNA of the CDR3 is TGTGCCAGCAGCTTGACCCCCCGACAGGTCTCCTACGAGCAGTACTTC.

This clonotype has ten or more counts. The chain joins TRBV11-3 to TRBJ2-1, with D possibly matching TRBD1 (6 bases). Trimming pared 0 bases from V and 8 bases from J, leaving 17 bases between. The CDR3 is 16 amino acids. Germline V gives CDR1 SGHNT, CDR2 YENEEA. The CDR3 region has the DNA TGTGCCAGCAGCTTAGAGTGGCAGGGGCTAGTGCATGAGCAGTTCTTC. It yields the protein CASSLEWQGLVHEQFF.

The chain combines TRBV7-9 with TRBJ2-3; TRBD2 aligns across 12 bases. Germline trimming cut 7 bases from V and 4 bases from J; bases unmatched to any gene: 6. This CDR3 comprises 15 residues. Germline-derived CDR1 and CDR2 are SEHNR and FQNEAQ (reference sequence). The CDR3 reads CASIRTSGIADTQYF. The CDR3 DNA reads as TGTGCCAGCATCAGGACTAGCGGGATAGCAGATACGCAGTATTTT.

The genes are TRBV18 and TRBJ2-5; TRBD1 is a possible D gene (6 bases). Deletions cut 0 bases from V and 0 bases from J, with 14 bases between. This CDR3 has 17 residues. Germline V lookup: CDR1 KGHSH, CDR2 LQKENI. As DNA, the CDR3 is TGTGCCAGCTCACCACCCAATCCGCAGGGGAACCAAGAGACCCAGTACTTC. It codes for CASSPPNPQGNQETQYF.

Of note for this clonotype: Mismatch with germline at one junction end may stem from a read error. V and J are TRBV11-2 and TRBJ2-7; 12 positions match TRBD2. The CDR3 runs to 19 residues. Germline values: CDR1 SGHAT, CDR2 FQNNGV. CDR3 loop: CASSPRLAGALSGSYEHYF. DNA of the CDR3: TGTGCCAGCAGCCCACGACTAGCGGGAGCCCTAAGTGGGTCCTACGAGCACTACTTC.

Concerning this clonotype itself: A much more abundant neighbour one base away suggests this may be a read error. The V and J genes are TRBV11-2 and TRBJ1-6; D not certain. This CDR3 contains 13 residues. The V gene's germline CDR1 is SGHAT and CDR2 FQNNGV. The V gene lost 5 bases and the J gene lost 11 bases, with 13 bases spanning the gap. CDR3 residues: CASSPQMDPPLHF. The CDR3, as DNA: TGTGCCAGCAGCCCCCAGATGGATCCACCCCTCCACTTT.